This T cell receptor beta chain comes out of a study of T-cell memory formation after mild COVID-19. Study background: TCR clusters were largely donor specific. Whole-study results and caveats: Largely, contracting CD4+ clones fell within CM and EM, and contracting CD8+ clones within EMRA. SARS-CoV-2 specificity was not confirmed for second-wave clones peaking on day 37. The appearance of some responding clones in pre-infection memory suggested that cross-reactive memory joined.

This CDR3 has 15 residues. Trimming shortened V by 1 base and J by 10 bases, and 14 bases separated the two germline ends. The germline V gene has CDR1 MGHRA and CDR2 YSYEKL. MiXCR, applied by TCRdb to the 5' RACE reads, yields one record per CDR3 protein. The repertoire holds fewer than 95,000 distinct CDR3 sequences, with around 13% as singletons. Turning to this clonotype: The target antigen is unknown.

The sequence derives from an adult woman who had mild COVID-19 (a few samples of this study predate the infection). Cell type and time point are not known. The chain carries TRBV4-1 and TRBJ1-6; a possible D gene is TRBD1 (5 bases). Sequences were obtained from PBMCs or a T cell subset sorted from them (not recorded which). CDR3 nucleotides: TGCGCCAGCAGCCAAGTTTTGGGGGTTGGATCACCCCTCCACTTT. Its translation: CASSQVLGVGSPLHF.